These 15 T cell receptor beta chains were all obtained from the same sample, sequenced in a study of blood T cells in healthy people across ages. Together with a sample-barcoded 5' primer, a J-beta primer mix was included in a second PCR lasting about 6 to 12 cycles. TCRdb reprocessed the 5' RACE reads via MiXCR and lists one record per CDR3 protein. The sample holds hundreds of thousands of distinct CDR3 sequences, roughly 50% seen once. Sequencing was done on a sample of blood. These TCRs come from a man aged 35 to 55 in good health.

This sequence joins TRBV5-1 and TRBJ1-2; D might be TRBD1 (6 bases). V gave up 4 bases and J gave up 0 bases, with 13 bases separating them. The CDR3 covers 15 residues. Looked up from germline, CDR1 is SGHRS and CDR2 is YFSETQ. CDR3 amino acids: CASSLSGGPNYGYTF. In nucleotides, the CDR3 is TGCGCCAGCAGCCTCTCTGGGGGCCCTAACTATGGCTACACCTTC.

The chain is built from TRBV27 and TRBJ1-2; D gene uncertain. The germline V gene encodes CDR1 MNHEY and CDR2 SMNVEV (reference sequence). The length of the CDR3 is 12 residues. Trimming left V 4 bases short and J 4 bases short, with 7 bases between. Written as DNA, the CDR3 is TGTGCCAGCAGTTCGGGGATCTATGGCTACACCTTC. As protein: CASSSGIYGYTF.

The V gene is TRBV3-1, the J gene TRBJ2-3; the match to TRBD2 covers 8 bases. This CDR3 contains 18 residues. After removal of 4 bases from V and 0 bases from J, the junction contained 12 bases not matched to a gene. Germline assignment: CDR1 LGHDT and CDR2 YNNKEL (reference sequence). CDR3: CASSPSLLAAPSTDTQYF. CDR3 DNA sequence: TGTGCCAGCAGCCCATCTTTACTAGCGGCCCCTAGCACAGATACGCAGTATTTT.

The J gene is TRBJ2-3, the V gene TRBV20-1, with a tentative D call TRBD2 (6 bases). The V end lost 1 base, the J end lost 0 bases, and 14 bases lay between the germline ends. Germline V gene lookup returns CDR1 DFQATT and CDR2 SNEGSKA (reference sequence). The CDR3 is 16 residues long. CDR3 amino acids: CSARVGLRGSTDTQYF. The CDR3 DNA reads TGCAGTGCTAGAGTGGGTTTGCGGGGAAGCACAGATACGCAGTATTTT.

This clonotype was picked up a small number of times. The V call is TRBV27, the J call TRBJ2-7; TRBD1 matches 7 bases. Germline values: CDR1 MNHEY, CDR2 SMNVEV (reference sequence). The CDR3 is made up of 13 amino acids. The junction had 7 bases not matched to a gene; V was cut back by 5 bases and J by 6 bases. CDR3 nucleotides: TGTGCCAGCAGTGAACAGGGGATGGGCGAGCAGTACTTC. It yields the protein CASSEQGMGEQYF.

The chain is built from TRBV7-2 and TRBJ2-1; D is unresolved. Germline values: CDR1 SGHTA, CDR2 FQGNSA. The CDR3 is 12 residues long. The germline V and J ends were trimmed by 5 bases and 11 bases, with 13 bases remaining between them. The CDR3 nucleotides read TGTGCCAGCAGCCCCCATGCCGGCCAGCAGTTCTTC. This translates into CASSPHAGQQFF.

V is TRBV29-1 and J is TRBJ1-1; D ambiguous. The CDR3 spans 11 residues. CDR1 SQVTM and CDR2 ANQGSEA come from the germline V gene. Trimming took off 4 bases at V and 4 bases at J, with 7 bases between the two ends. CDR3 nucleotides: TGCAGCGTTGTAGGGTTCACTGAAGCTTTCTTT. This encodes CSVVGFTEAFF.

In this sample, this clonotype turned up once. The V and J genes are TRBV3-1 and TRBJ2-3; the D gene is possibly TRBD1 (5 bases). This CDR3 spans 17 amino acids. The V gene lost 0 bases and the J gene lost 1 base, with 14 bases spanning the gap. Germline V CDR1 and CDR2: LGHDT, YNNKEL (reference sequence). CDR3 sequence: CASSQDLGLTRTDTQYF. The CDR3 DNA sequence: TGTGCCAGCAGCCAAGATCTGGGGCTCACCCGCACAGATACGCAGTATTTT.

J is TRBJ2-7 and V is TRBV6-6; the match to TRBD1 covers 7 bases. Trimming at V came to 6 bases and at J to 2 bases, leaving 7 bases not matched to a gene. Germline CDR1 MNHNY, CDR2 SVGAGI (reference sequence). CDR3 size: 14 residues. The DNA of the CDR3 is TGTGCCAGCAGGGCCGGGACAGACCCCTACGAGCAGTACTTC. The encoded protein is CASRAGTDPYEQYF.

The CDR3: CSVSRTGGAYEQYF. As DNA, the CDR3 is TGCAGCGTCAGTCGAACAGGGGGGGCCTACGAGCAGTACTTC. The genes are TRBV29-1 and TRBJ2-7, with a weak D call TRBD1 (8 bases). Germline V gene data show CDR1 as SQVTM and CDR2 as ANQGSEA. Trimming took off 6 bases at V and 2 bases at J, with 17 bases between the two ends. The CDR3 is 14 amino acids.

V is TRBV12-3 or TRBV12-4 and J is TRBJ2-7, with D uncertain. Gene TRBJ2-5 matches the end of the DNA better, so the J call may be wrong. The CDR3 has 13 residues. The CDR3 here is CASSLGVDQTQYF. The DNA of the CDR3 is TGTGCCAGCAGTCTAGGTGTGGACCAGACCCAGTACTTC.

J is TRBJ2-5 and V is TRBV14; D not resolved. The germline CDR1 and CDR2 sequences are SGHDN and FVKESK. Trimming removed 2 bases from V and 4 bases from J, with 11 bases in between. The CDR3 is 14 residues long. Here the CDR3 reads CASSQRAYLETQYF. DNA of the CDR3: TGTGCCAGCAGCCAAAGGGCCTACTTAGAGACCCAGTACTTC. Full variable domain (outside the CDR3, taken from reference TRBV14 and TRBJ2-5): EAGVTQFPSHSVIEKGQTVTLRCDPISGHDNLYWYRRVMGKEIKFLLHFVKESKQDESGMPNNRFLAERTGGTYSTLKVQPAELEDSGVYFCASSQRAYLETQYFGPGTRLLVL.

V gene TRBV2 combines with J gene TRBJ2-3, with a tentative D call TRBD1 (6 bases). The germline V and J ends were trimmed by 7 bases and 0 bases, with 17 bases remaining between them. Germline loops: CDR1 SNHLY, CDR2 FYNNEI. The CDR3 extends over 16 amino acids. CDR3 sequence reads: CASKSRGSASTDTQYF. For the CDR3, the DNA is TGTGCCAGCAAGTCGAGGGGGTCTGCTAGCACAGATACGCAGTATTTT.

This clonotype showed up just a few times. V and J are TRBV3-1 and TRBJ2-3, with 12 bases that match TRBD2. This CDR3 has 15 residues. The germline CDR1 and CDR2 sequences are LGHDT and YNNKEL (reference sequence). Trimming took 1 base from V and 9 from J; bases not matched to a gene: 5. The CDR3, as DNA: TGTGCCAGCAGCCAAGCCAGACTAGCGGGGGAGACGCAGTATTTT. This encodes CASSQARLAGETQYF.

The chain combines TRBV9 with TRBJ2-7; the match to TRBD1 covers 8 bases. This CDR3 is 15 amino acids long. Germline lookup yields CDR1 SGDLS and CDR2 YYNGEE. The trim removed 3 bases at V and 10 bases at J, leaving 15 bases unmatched. The CDR3 DNA sequence: TGTGCCAGCAGCGAACGACAGGGGCGACAAGAGGCCCAGTACTTC. Protein sequence: CASSERQGRQEAQYF. The variable domain in full, completed from reference TRBV9 and TRBJ2-7, reads DSGVTQTPKHLITATGQRVTLRCSPRSGDLSVYWYQQSLDQGLQFLIQYYNGEERAKGNILERFSAQQFPDLHSELNLSSLELGDSALYFCASSERQGRQEAQYFGPGTRLTVT.